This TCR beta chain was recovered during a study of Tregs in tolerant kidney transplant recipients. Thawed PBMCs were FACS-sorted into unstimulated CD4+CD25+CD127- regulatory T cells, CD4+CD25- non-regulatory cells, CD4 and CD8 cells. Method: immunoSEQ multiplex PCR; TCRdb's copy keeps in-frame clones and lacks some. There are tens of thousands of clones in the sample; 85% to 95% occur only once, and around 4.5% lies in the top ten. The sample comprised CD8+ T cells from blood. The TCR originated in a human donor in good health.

The CDR3 loop reads CASSFYPLNEQFF. DNA for the CDR3: TGTGCCAGCAGTTTCTATCCCCTCAATGAGCAGTTCTTC. The V and J genes are TRBV27 and TRBJ2-1; D not certain. The CDR3 contains 13 residues. The V gene's germline CDR1 is MNHEY and CDR2 SMNVEV (reference sequence). The V gene lost 3 bases and the J gene lost 6 bases, with 9 bases spanning the gap.